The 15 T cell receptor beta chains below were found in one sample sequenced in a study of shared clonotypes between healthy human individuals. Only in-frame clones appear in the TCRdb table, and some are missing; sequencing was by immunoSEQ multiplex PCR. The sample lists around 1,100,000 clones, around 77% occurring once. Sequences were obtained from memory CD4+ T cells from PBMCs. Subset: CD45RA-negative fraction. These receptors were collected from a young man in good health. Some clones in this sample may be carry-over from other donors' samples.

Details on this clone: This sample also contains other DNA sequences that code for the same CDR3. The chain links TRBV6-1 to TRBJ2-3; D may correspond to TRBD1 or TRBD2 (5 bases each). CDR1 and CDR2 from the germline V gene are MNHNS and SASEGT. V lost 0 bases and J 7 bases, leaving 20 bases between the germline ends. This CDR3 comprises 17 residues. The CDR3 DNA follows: TGTGCCAGCAGTGAAGCCACCGGGACCAGTGTTAAGAATACGCAGTATTTT. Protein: CASSEATGTSVKNTQYF.

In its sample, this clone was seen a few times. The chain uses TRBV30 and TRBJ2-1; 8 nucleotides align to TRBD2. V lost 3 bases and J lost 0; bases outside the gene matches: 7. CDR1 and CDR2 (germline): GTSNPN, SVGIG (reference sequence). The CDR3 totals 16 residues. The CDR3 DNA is TGTGCCTGGAGAGGACTGAGCGGGAGCTCCTACAATGAGCAGTTCTTC. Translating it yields CAWRGLSGSSYNEQFF. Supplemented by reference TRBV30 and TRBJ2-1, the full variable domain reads SQTIHQWPATLVQPVGSPLSLECTVEGTSNPNLYWYRQAAGRGLQLLFYSVGIGQISSEVPQNLSASRPQDRQFILSSKKLLLSDSGFYLCAWRGLSGSSYNEQFFGPGTRLTVL.

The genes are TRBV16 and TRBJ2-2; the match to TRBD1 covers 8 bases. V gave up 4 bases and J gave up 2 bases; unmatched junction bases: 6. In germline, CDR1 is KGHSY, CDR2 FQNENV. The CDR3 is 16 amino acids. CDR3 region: CASSRARGRNTGELFF. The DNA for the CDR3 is TGTGCCAGCAGCCGAGCCAGGGGGCGCAACACCGGGGAGCTGTTTTTT.

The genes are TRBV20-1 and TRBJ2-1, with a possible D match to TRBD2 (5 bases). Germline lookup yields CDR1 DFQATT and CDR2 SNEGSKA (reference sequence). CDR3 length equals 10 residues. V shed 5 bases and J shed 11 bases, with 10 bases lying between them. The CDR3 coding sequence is TGCAGTGCTTGGGAGTGGAAGCAGTTCTTC. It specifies CSAWEWKQFF.

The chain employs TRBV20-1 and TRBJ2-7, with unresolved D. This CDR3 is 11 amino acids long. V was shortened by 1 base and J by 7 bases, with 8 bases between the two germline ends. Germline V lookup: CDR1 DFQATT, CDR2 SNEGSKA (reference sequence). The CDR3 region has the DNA TGCAGTGCTAGAGGGGCCGGAGAGCAGTACTTC. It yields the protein CSARGAGEQYF.

The CDR3 here is CASSLRAGGLQETQYF. CDR3 sequence (DNA): TGTGCCAGCAGCTTGAGGGCGGGAGGGCTCCAAGAGACCCAGTACTTC. The V and J genes are TRBV5-6 and TRBJ2-5, with 9 nucleotides matching TRBD2. The CDR3 is 16 amino acids. Losses at the gene ends were 1 base for V and 1 base for J; bases not matched to a gene: 5. The germline gives CDR1 SGHDT, CDR2 YYEEEE.

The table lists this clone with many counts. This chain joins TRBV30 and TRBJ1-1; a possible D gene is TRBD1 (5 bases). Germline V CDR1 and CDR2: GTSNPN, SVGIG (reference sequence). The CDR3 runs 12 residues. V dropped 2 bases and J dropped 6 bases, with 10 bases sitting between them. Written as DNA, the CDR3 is TGTGCCTGGAGTAGTGTGGGGCCTGAAGCTTTCTTT. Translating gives CAWSSVGPEAFF.

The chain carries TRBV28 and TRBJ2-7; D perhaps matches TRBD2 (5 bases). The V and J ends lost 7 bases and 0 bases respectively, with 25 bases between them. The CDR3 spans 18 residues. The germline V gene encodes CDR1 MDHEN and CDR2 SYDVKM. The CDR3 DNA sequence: TGTGCCAGCACCATACGATGGGAGAACCTTCCGAGCTCCTACGAGCAGTACTTC. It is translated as CASTIRWENLPSSYEQYF.

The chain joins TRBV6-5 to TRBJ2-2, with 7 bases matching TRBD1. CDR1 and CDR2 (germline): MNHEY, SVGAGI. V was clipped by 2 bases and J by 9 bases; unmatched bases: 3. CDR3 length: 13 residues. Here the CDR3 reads CASSYRDSRELFF. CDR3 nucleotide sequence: TGTGCCAGCAGTTACCGGGACAGCCGGGAGCTGTTTTTT.

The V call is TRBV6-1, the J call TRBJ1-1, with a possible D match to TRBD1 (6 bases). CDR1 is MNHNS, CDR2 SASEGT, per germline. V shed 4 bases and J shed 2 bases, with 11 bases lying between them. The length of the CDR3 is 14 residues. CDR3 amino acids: CASSARQVNTEAFF. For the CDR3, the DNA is TGTGCCAGCAGTGCCAGACAGGTTAACACTGAAGCTTTCTTT.

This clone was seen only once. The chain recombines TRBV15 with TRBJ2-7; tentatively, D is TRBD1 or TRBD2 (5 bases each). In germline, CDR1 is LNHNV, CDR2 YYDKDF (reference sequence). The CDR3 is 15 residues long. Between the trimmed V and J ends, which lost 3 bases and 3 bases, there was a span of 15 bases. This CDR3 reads CATSRGPGPVYEQYF. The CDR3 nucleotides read TGTGCCACCAGCAGGGGACCGGGACCCGTCTACGAGCAGTACTTC.

CDR3 sequence: CAISPGTEAFF. DNA for the CDR3: TGTGCCATCAGTCCGGGCACTGAAGCTTTCTTT. The chain links TRBV10-3 to TRBJ1-1; unclear D gene. CDR3 size: 11 residues. Germline values: CDR1 ENHRY, CDR2 SYGVKD. Trimming removed 5 bases at V and 4 bases at J, with 5 bases between.

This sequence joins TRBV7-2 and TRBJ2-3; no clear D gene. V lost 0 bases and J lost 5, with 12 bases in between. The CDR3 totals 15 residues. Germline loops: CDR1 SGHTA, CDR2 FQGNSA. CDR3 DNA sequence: TGTGCCAGCAGCTTAGCTGGTCAGTTCCGAGATACGCAGTATTTT. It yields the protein CASSLAGQFRDTQYF.

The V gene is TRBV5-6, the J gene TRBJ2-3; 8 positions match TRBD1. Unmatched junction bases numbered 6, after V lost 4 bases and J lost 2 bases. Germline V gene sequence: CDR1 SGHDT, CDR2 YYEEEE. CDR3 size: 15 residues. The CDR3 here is CASSPRTGYTDTQYF. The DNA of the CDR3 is TGTGCCAGCAGCCCACGGACAGGGTACACAGATACGCAGTATTTT.

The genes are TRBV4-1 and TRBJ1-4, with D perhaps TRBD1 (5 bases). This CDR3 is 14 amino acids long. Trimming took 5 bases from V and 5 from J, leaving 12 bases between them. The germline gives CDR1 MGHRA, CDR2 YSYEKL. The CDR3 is CASSKGNRNEKLFF. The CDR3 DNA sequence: TGCGCCAGCAGCAAGGGTAACAGGAATGAAAAACTGTTTTTT.